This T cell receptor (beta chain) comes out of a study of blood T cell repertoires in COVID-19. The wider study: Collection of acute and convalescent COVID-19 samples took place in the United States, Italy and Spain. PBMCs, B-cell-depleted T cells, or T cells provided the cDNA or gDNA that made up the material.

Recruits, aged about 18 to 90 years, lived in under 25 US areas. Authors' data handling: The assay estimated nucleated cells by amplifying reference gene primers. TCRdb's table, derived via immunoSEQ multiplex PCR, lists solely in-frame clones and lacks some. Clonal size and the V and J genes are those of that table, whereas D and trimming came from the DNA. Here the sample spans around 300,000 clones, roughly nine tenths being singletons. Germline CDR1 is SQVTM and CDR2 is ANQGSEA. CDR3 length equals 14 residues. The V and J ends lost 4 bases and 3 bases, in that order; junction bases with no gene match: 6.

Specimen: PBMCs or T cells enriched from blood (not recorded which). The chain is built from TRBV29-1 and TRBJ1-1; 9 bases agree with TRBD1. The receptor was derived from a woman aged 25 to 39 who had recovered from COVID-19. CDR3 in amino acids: CSVAGDRGYTEAFF. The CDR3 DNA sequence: TGCAGCGTTGCAGGTGACAGGGGGTACACTGAAGCTTTCTTT.